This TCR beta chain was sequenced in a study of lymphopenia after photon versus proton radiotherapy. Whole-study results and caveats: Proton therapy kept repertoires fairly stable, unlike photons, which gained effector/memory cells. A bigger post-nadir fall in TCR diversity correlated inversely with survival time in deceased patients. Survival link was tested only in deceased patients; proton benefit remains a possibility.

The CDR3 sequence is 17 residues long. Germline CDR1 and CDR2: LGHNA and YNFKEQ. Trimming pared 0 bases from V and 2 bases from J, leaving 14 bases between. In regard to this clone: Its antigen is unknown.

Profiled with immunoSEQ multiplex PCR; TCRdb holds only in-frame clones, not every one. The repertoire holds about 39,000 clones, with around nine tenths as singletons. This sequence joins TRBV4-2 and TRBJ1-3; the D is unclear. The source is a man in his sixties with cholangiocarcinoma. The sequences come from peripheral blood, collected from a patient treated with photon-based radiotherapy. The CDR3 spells CASSQESTLTPGNTIYF. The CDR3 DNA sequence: TGTGCCAGCAGCCAAGAGAGTACCCTAACCCCTGGAAACACCATATATTTT.